Listed below are T cell receptor beta chains from one sample, sequenced in a study of T-cell reconstitution after alpha-beta-depleted transplantation in children. TCRdb re-called the PCR reads through MiXCR, storing one row per CDR3 protein. The sample contains about 270,000 distinct CDR3 sequences, about a tenth of which appear only once. Sequenced here: PBMCs from the stem cell graft donor, sampled from the stem cell graft. Receptors were obtained from a human donor who donated a stem cell graft to a child with SCID. The CDR3 runs from the conserved cysteine through the conserved F or W. The order of the fields is V gene, clone size, J gene, D gene, CDR3 DNA, CDR3 protein. D genes are given only for firm matches. Clone sizes are given selectively: once, few, many, or a class where the clone is expanded.

v_gene: TRBV11-2; abundance: few; j_gene: TRBJ2-1; d_gene: NA; CDR3nt: TGTGCCGGCGGGACTCACCCTTACAATGAGCAGTTCTTC; CDR3aa: CAGGTHPYNEQFF
v_gene: TRBV5-1; abundance: NA; j_gene: TRBJ2-2; d_gene: NA; CDR3nt: TGCGCCAGCAGCTTTAGGCAGCCCCCAAGTGGCACCGGGGAGCTGTTTTTT; CDR3aa: CASSFRQPPSGTGELFF
v_gene: TRBV12-3/TRBV12-4; abundance: many; j_gene: TRBJ2-2; d_gene: NA; CDR3nt: TGTGCCAGCAGTCTGGCCGCTAGGAACACCGGGGAGCTGTTTTTT; CDR3aa: CASSLAARNTGELFF
v_gene: TRBV4-2; abundance: NA; j_gene: TRBJ2-5; d_gene: TRBD1; CDR3nt: TGTGCCAGCAGCCCCGACAGGGGGTACCAAGAGACCCAGTACTTC; CDR3aa: CASSPDRGYQETQYF
v_gene: TRBV18; abundance: many; j_gene: TRBJ2-1; d_gene: NA; CDR3nt: TGTGCCAGCTCACCAGTCGGGGATGGTGAGCAGTTCTTC; CDR3aa: CASSPVGDGEQFF
v_gene: TRBV2; abundance: NA; j_gene: TRBJ2-2; d_gene: TRBD2; CDR3nt: TGTGCCAGCAGTGAGTCCACAAGGCGGGAGTCCGGGGAGCTGTTTTTT; CDR3aa: CASSESTRRESGELFF
v_gene: TRBV29-1; abundance: NA; j_gene: TRBJ1-2; d_gene: NA; CDR3nt: TGCAGCGTTGAAGGTTGGCAGTACTATGGCTACACCTTC; CDR3aa: CSVEGWQYYGYTF
v_gene: TRBV3-1; abundance: many; j_gene: TRBJ2-1; d_gene: TRBD2; CDR3nt: TGTGCCAGCAGCCCTCAAGCGGGGGGCGGCGAGCAGTTCTTC; CDR3aa: CASSPQAGGGEQFF
v_gene: TRBV15; abundance: NA; j_gene: TRBJ1-2; d_gene: NA; CDR3nt: TGTGCCACCAGCAGAGATGCCAATGGCTACACCTTC; CDR3aa: CATSRDANGYTF
v_gene: TRBV6-6; abundance: few; j_gene: TRBJ2-3; d_gene: NA; CDR3nt: TGTGCCGCTAGGGGGGGGACAGATACGCAGTATTTT; CDR3aa: CAARGGTDTQYF
v_gene: TRBV5-1; abundance: few; j_gene: TRBJ2-5; d_gene: TRBD1; CDR3nt: TGCGCCAGCCAACCGGGACAGGCGAAAGAGACCCAGTACTTC; CDR3aa: CASQPGQAKETQYF
v_gene: TRBV20-1; abundance: NA; j_gene: TRBJ2-1; d_gene: NA; CDR3nt: TGCAGTGCTAGAGGTTTTGCGGGGGACACGAATGAGCAGTTCTTC; CDR3aa: CSARGFAGDTNEQFF
v_gene: TRBV12-3/TRBV12-4; abundance: many; j_gene: TRBJ2-7; d_gene: NA; CDR3nt: TGTGCCAGCAGCCCAAGGGACATAACCTACGAGCAGTACTTC; CDR3aa: CASSPRDITYEQYF